What follows are 9 T cell receptor beta chains derived from one specimen sequenced in a study of T cell responses to AZD1222 COVID-19 vaccine. Measured with immunoSEQ multiplex PCR; TCRdb has only the in-frame clones, and not every one. Among 100,000 or so clones, about 90% were seen once, and the ten largest hold under 3.5%. This sample comprised peripheral blood, obtained on day 0 of AZD1222 vaccination. These receptor sequences come from an adult in good health.

This sequence joins TRBV11-3 and TRBJ1-1; possibly TRBD1 for D (6 bases). Germline V gene sequence: CDR1 SGHNT, CDR2 YENEEA. The V gene lost 0 bases and the J gene lost 4 bases, with 6 bases spanning the gap. There are 13 residues in the CDR3. CDR3 loop: CASSLEGATEAFF. The CDR3, as DNA: TGTGCCAGCAGCTTAGAGGGGGCCACTGAAGCTTTCTTT. Variable domain in full (rest from reference TRBV11-3 and TRBJ1-1): EAGVVQSPRYKIIEKKQPVAFWCNPISGHNTLYWYLQNLGQGPELLIRYENEEAVDDSQLPKDRFSAERLKGVDSTLKIQPAELGDSAVYLCASSLEGATEAFFGQGTRLTVV.

V is TRBV27 and J is TRBJ2-7; D possibly corresponds to TRBD1 (6 bases). Germline CDR1 MNHEY, CDR2 SMNVEV (reference sequence). Trimming removed 5 bases from V and 6 bases from J, with 17 bases in between. CDR3 length equals 14 residues. CDR3 nucleotide sequence: TGTGCCAGCAGTCCACCCCACAGGGTACCCGAGCAGTACGTC. This gives the protein CASSPPHRVPEQYV.

Here the CDR3 reads CSASIRGASQPQHF. Written as DNA, the CDR3 is TGCAGTGCTAGTATCCGGGGGGCCAGTCAGCCCCAGCATTTT. J is TRBJ1-5 and V is TRBV20-1, with D tentatively TRBD1 (6 bases). Looked up from germline, CDR1 is DFQATT and CDR2 is SNEGSKA (reference sequence). The CDR3 totals 14 residues. V lost 3 bases, J lost 6 bases, and 15 bases lay in between.

The chain has TRBV7-3 and TRBJ2-3; 7 nucleotides agree with TRBD2. Germline CDR1 reads SGHTA; CDR2 reads FQGTGA. J gave up 4 bases and V 8 bases, and 3 bases lay outside the gene matches. This CDR3 is built from 12 residues. In DNA form, the CDR3 reads TGTGCCAGCGCGGGGGACGCAGATACGCAGTATTTT. This translates into CASAGDADTQYF. Using reference TRBV7-3 and TRBJ2-3 for the parts outside the CDR3, the full variable domain is GAGVSQTPSNKVTEKGKYVELRCDPISGHTALYWYRQSLGQGPEFLIYFQGTGAADDSGLPNDRFFAVRPEGSVSTLKIQRTERGDSAVYLCASAGDADTQYFGPGTRLTVL.

The chain recombines TRBV6-1 with TRBJ1-5; D unclear. V lost 1 base to trimming and J lost 4 bases, with 11 bases between them. The germline V gene encodes CDR1 MNHNS and CDR2 SASEGT. CDR3 size: 15 residues. CDR3 sequence (DNA): TGTGCCAGCAGTGAAGGTTACCGAGTGAATCAGCCCCAGCATTTT. Protein product: CASSEGYRVNQPQHF.

V is TRBV4-2 and J is TRBJ2-1; 15 bases are shared with TRBD2. Losses at the gene ends were 4 bases for V and 8 bases for J; bases not matched to a gene: 6. This CDR3 has 16 amino acids. Germline-derived CDR1 and CDR2 are LGHNA and YNFKEQ. CDR3 sequence: CASSPGLAGGRYEQFF. In nucleotides, the CDR3 is TGTGCCAGCAGCCCTGGACTAGCGGGAGGGCGGTATGAGCAGTTCTTC.

V usage is TRBV19 and J usage is TRBJ2-3, with 10 bases identical to TRBD2. The germline V gene encodes CDR1 LNHDA and CDR2 SQIVND (reference sequence). J was trimmed by 0 bases and V by 5 bases; bases with no gene match: 5. The CDR3 loop spans 16 amino acids. The CDR3 coding sequence is TGTGCCAGTAGTCTCCTAGCGGGGGCTAGCACAGATACGCAGTATTTT. Residues: CASSLLAGASTDTQYF.

The chain is built from TRBV2 and TRBJ1-1; D not resolved. This CDR3 contains 13 residues. In germline, CDR1 is SNHLY, CDR2 FYNNEI. Trimming left V 6 bases short and J 6 bases short, with 14 bases between. For the CDR3, the DNA is TGTGCCAGCAGCCCAATTAGCGGCGCTGAAGCTTTCTTT. This codes for CASSPISGAEAFF.

This rearrangement joins TRBV5-6 to TRBJ1-1, with 7 bases that match TRBD1. This CDR3 has 15 residues. Germline V gene sequence: CDR1 SGHDT, CDR2 YYEEEE. V was pared by 4 bases and J by 3 bases, with 9 bases of the junction left unmatched. Written as DNA, the CDR3 is TGTGCCAGCAGCCGGACAGGTCCCTCGGACACTGAAGCTTTCTTT. Translation: CASSRTGPSDTEAFF.